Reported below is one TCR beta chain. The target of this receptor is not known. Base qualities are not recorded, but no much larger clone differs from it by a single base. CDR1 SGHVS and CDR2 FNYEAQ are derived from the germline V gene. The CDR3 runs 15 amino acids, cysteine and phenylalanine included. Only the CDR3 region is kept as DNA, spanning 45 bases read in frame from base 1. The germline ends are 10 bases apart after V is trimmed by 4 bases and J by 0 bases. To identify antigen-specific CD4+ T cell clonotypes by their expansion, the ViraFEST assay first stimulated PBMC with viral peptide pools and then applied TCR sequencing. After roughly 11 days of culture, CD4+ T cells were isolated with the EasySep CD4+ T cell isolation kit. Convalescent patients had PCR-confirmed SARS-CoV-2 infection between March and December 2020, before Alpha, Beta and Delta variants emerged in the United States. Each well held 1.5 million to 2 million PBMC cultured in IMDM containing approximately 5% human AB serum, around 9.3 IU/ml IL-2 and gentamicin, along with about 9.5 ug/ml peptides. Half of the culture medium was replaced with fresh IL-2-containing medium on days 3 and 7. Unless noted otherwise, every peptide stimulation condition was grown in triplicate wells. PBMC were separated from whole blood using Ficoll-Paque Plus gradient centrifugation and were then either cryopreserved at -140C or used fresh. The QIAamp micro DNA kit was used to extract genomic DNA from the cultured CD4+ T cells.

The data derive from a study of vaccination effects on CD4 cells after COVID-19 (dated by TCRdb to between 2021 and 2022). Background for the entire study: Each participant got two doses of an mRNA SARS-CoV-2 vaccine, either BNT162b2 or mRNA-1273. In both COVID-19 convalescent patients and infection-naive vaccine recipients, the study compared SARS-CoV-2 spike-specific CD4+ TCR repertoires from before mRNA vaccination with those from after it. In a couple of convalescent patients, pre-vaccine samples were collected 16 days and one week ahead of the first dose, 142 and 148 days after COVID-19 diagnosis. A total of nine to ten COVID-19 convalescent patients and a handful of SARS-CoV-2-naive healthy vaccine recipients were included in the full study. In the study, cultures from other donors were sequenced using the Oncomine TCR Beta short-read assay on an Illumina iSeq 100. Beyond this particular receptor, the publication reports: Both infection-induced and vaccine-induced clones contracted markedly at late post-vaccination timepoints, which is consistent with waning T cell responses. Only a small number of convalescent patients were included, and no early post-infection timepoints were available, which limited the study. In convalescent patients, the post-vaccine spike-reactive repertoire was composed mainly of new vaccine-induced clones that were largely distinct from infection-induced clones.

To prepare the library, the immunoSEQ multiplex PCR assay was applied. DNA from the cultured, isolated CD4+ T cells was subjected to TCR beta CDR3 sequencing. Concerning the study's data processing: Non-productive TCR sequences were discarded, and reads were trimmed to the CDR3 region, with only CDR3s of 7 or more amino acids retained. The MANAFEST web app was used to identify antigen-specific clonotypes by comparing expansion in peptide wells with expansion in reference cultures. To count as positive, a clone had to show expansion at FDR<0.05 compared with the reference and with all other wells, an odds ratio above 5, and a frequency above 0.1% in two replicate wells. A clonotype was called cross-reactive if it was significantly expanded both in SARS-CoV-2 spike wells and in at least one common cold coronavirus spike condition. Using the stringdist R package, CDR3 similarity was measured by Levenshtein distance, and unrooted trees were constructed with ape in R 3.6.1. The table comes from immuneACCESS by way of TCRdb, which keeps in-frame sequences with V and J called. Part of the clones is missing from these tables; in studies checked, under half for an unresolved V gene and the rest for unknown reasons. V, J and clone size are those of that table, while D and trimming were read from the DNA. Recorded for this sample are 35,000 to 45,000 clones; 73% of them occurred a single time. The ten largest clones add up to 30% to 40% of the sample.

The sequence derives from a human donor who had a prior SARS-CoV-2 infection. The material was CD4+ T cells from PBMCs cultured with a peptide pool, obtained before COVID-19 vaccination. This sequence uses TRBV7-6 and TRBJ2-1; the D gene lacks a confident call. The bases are TGTGCCAGCAGCTCGCAGGTAAACTCCTACAATGAGCAGTTCTTC. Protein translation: CASSSQVNSYNEQFF. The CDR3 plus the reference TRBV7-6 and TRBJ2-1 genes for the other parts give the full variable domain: GAGVSQSPRYKVTKRGQDVALRCDPISGHVSLYWYRQALGQGPEFLTYFNYEAQQDKSGLPNDRFSAERPEGSISTLTIQRTEQRDSAMYRCASSSQVNSYNEQFFGPGTRLTVL.